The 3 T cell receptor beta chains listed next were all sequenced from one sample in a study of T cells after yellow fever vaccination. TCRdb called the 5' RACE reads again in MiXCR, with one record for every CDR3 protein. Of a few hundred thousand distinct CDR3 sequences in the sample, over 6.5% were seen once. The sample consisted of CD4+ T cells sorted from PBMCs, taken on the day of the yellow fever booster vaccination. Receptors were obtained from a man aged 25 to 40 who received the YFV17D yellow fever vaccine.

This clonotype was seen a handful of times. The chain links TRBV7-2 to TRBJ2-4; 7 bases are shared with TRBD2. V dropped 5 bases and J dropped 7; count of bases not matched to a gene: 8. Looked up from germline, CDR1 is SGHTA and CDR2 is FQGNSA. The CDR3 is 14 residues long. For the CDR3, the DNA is TGTGCCAGCAGCCCGGGGGGATCGGGCAACATTCAGTACTTC. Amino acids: CASSPGGSGNIQYF.

The DNA of the CDR3 is TGTGCCAGCAGCCGGGACATCTACGAGCAGTACTTC. Residues: CASSRDIYEQYF. The V and J genes are TRBV7-2 and TRBJ2-7; TRBD1 is a possible D gene (6 bases). V was clipped by 5 bases and J by 3 bases, with 8 bases between them. CDR1 is SGHTA, CDR2 FQGNSA, per germline. The CDR3 runs 12 residues.

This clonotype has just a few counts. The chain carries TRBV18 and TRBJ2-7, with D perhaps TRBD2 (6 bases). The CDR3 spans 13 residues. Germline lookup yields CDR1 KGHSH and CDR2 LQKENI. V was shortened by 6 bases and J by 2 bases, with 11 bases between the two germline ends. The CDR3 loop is CASSPGLTYEQYF. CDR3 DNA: TGTGCCAGCTCGCCGGGACTGACCTACGAGCAGTACTTC.